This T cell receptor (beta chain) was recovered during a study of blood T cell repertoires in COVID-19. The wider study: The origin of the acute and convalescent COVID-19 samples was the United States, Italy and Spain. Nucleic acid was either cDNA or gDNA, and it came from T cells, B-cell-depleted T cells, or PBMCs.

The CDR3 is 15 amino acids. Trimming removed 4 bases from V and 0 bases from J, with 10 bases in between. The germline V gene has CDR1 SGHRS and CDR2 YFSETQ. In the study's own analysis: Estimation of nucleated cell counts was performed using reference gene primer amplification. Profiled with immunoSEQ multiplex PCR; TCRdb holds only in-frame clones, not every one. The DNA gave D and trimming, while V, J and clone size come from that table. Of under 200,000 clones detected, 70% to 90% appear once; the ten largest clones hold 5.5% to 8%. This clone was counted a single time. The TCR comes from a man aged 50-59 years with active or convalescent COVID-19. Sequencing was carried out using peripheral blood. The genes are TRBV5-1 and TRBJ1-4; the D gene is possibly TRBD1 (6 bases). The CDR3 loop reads CASSAAGATNEKLFF. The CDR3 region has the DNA TGCGCCAGCAGCGCCGCAGGGGCAACTAATGAAAAACTGTTTTTT.